This T cell receptor beta chain was sequenced for a study of blood T cells in healthy people across ages. General observations from the study: It was not known whether donors were CMV positive (a possible confounder of expanded clonotype changes). As naive T cell percentage varied, TCR beta diversity correlated strongly with it.

To note about this clonotype: The antigen is unknown. A much larger clone differs from this one at a single base, so this may be a read error.

Healthy individuals of Caucasian origin from Russia, aged roughly 6 to 100, served as donors. Samples each had at least 5.5 micrograms of total RNA extracted. The CDR3 has 14 residues. Through a sample-barcoded 5' primer and a J-beta primer mix, a second PCR was run for roughly 7 to 12 cycles. TCRdb re-called the 5' RACE reads with MiXCR, one entry per CDR3 protein. Found here are roughly 640,000 distinct CDR3 sequences, 25% to 30% of them singletons; the top ten hold about 15%. The sequence was obtained from a woman older than 75 in good health. The sample taken for sequencing was blood. This chain links TRBV12-3 or TRBV12-4 with TRBJ2-2; 12 positions match TRBD2. CDR3 sequence: CASSLAGGLGELFF. The DNA of the CDR3 is TGTGCCAGCAGTCTAGCGGGGGGGCTCGGGGAGCTGTTTTTT.